The T cell receptor beta chain under discussion was sequenced for a study of blood T cell repertoires in COVID-19. Background on the study: Sites across the United States, Italy and Spain contributed samples from acute and convalescent COVID-19. Sources were T cells, B-cell-depleted T cells, or PBMCs; the material itself was cDNA or gDNA.

The sample holds a few counts of this clone. There are 14 residues in the CDR3. CDR1 SNHLY and CDR2 FYNNEI come from the germline V gene. The ends were cut back, 7 bases at V and 0 bases at J, with 10 bases in the middle. In the original analysis: Nucleated cell counts were estimated from reference gene primer amplification. The method was immunoSEQ multiplex PCR; TCRdb's version includes in-frame clones alone and lacks a portion of them. That table gives V, J and clone size, and the DNA gave D and trimming. The data contain about 72,000 clones, 82% of them singletons. Sequences were obtained from peripheral blood. V and J are TRBV2 and TRBJ1-5, with TRBD1 as a possible D gene (5 bases). This clonotype was obtained from a human donor in a cohort sampled during active COVID-19. The CDR3 coding sequence is TGTGCCAGCACGGGGGTTTATAGCAATCAGCCCCAGCATTTT. It translates to CASTGVYSNQPQHF.